This T cell receptor (beta chain) was retrieved from a study of metastatic and nonmetastatic thyroid tumors. The overall study: From malignant and benign thyroid patients, repertoires in blood and in tumor or nodule tissue were compared.

TCRdb ran MiXCR on the PCR reads. The sample contains 23,000 or so clones, approximately 20% of which appear only once. Trimming removed 4 bases at V and 6 bases at J, with 12 bases between. Germline CDR1 SGHNT, CDR2 YENEEA. This CDR3 has 14 amino acids. All patients were treatment-naive before thyroid surgery. Sequenced: blood. The clonotype originates from a male donor with papillary thyroid cancer or a benign thyroid nodule (not recorded which). Some clones in this sample may be carry-over from other donors' samples. V and J are TRBV11-3 and TRBJ2-2, with unresolved D. CDR3 protein: CASSSSFSAGELFF. The CDR3 DNA is TGTGCCAGCAGCTCCTCTTTCAGCGCCGGGGAGCTGTTTTTT.